The present T cell receptor beta chain was sequenced within a study of cytomegalovirus exposure and HLA in healthy donors. PCR involved 60 Vbeta and 13 Jbeta primers. Sequencing used immunoSEQ multiplex PCR; TCRdb keeps in-frame clones, though not all of them. Among 120,000 to 150,000 clones listed, roughly 80% were seen once. Germline CDR1 is SGDLS and CDR2 is YYNGEE. The junction had 7 bases not matched to a gene; V was cut back by 3 bases and J by 1 base. The CDR3 has 17 residues. The chain joins TRBV9 to TRBJ2-3; 11 nucleotides match TRBD2. The sample consisted of PBMCs. This TCR derives from a man aged 40-50 years in good health and CMV-seronegative. The CDR3 DNA is TGTGCCAGCAGCGGGCTAGCGGGGGGCTGGGGCACAGATACGCAGTATTTT. Translating gives CASSGLAGGWGTDTQYF.